These 11 T cell receptor beta chains were all obtained from the same sample, sequenced in a study of OX40 agonist ivuxolimab in advanced cancers. Library preparation was by the immunoSEQ multiplex PCR assay. Not all clones reach the TCRdb copy of this immuneACCESS table, which keeps in-frame sequences only. Checked studies attribute under half of the gap to unresolved V genes and leave the rest unexplained. The sample yields over 65,000 clones; more than 85% were counted once. The ten most abundant clones make up about 8.6% of the sample. The specimen was CD4+ or CD8+ T cells sorted from blood, collected in a trial of the OX40 agonist ivuxolimab. The receptors stem from an adult with an advanced solid tumor such as melanoma, head and neck, liver or kidney cancer.

The genes are TRBV4-1 and TRBJ1-4; D gene unclear. V was shortened by 1 base and J by 4 bases, with 13 bases between the two germline ends. Per the germline V gene, CDR1 is MGHRA and CDR2 is YSYEKL. This CDR3 contains 16 residues. The CDR3 DNA reads as TGCGCCAGCAGCCAAGTCGGTGCGGGGATTAATGAAAAACTGTTTTTT. Translating gives CASSQVGAGINEKLFF.

The J gene is TRBJ2-5, the V gene TRBV19; D unresolved. The CDR3 loop spans 11 amino acids. The germline V gene has CDR1 LNHDA and CDR2 SQIVND (reference sequence). V lost 3 bases, J lost 7 bases, and 6 bases lay in between. The CDR3 sequence is CASSIKGTQYF. DNA of the CDR3: TGTGCCAGTAGTATTAAAGGGACCCAGTACTTC.

V usage is TRBV7-2 and J usage is TRBJ2-1, with 11 bases that match TRBD2. CDR1 and CDR2 (germline): SGHTA, FQGNSA. V lost 4 bases to trimming and J lost 6 bases; unmatched junction nucleotides: 8. The CDR3 length is 16 residues. The CDR3 sequence: CASSSDTSGGINEQFF. CDR3 DNA sequence: TGTGCCAGCAGCTCCGATACTAGCGGGGGTATCAATGAGCAGTTCTTC.

The CDR3 here is CASSSGTLEYNEQFF. Written as DNA, the CDR3 is TGTGCCAGCAGCTCTGGGACTCTCGAATACAATGAGCAGTTCTTC. V is TRBV11-3 and J is TRBJ2-1; D possibly corresponds to TRBD2 (6 bases). V was clipped by 4 bases and J by 4 bases, with 14 bases between them. This CDR3 spans 15 amino acids. The germline V gene has CDR1 SGHNT and CDR2 YENEEA.

The rearrangement links TRBV2 to TRBJ1-5; TRBD1 is a possible D gene (5 bases). CDR1 SNHLY and CDR2 FYNNEI come from the germline V gene. The V end was cut by 5 bases, the J end by 0 bases, with 8 bases between. CDR3 length: 14 amino acids. The CDR3 nucleotides are TGTGCCAGCAGTTGGGGGAATAGCAATCAGCCCCAGCATTTT. This gives the protein CASSWGNSNQPQHF.

The rearrangement joins TRBV28 to TRBJ1-1; D is uncertain. The CDR3 runs to 14 residues. The ends were cut back, 0 bases at V and 3 bases at J, with 8 bases in the middle. CDR1 and CDR2 from the germline V gene are MDHEN and SYDVKM. The CDR3 sequence is CASSLWERDTEAFF. CDR3 coding DNA: TGTGCCAGCAGTTTATGGGAAAGGGACACTGAAGCTTTCTTT.

The J gene is TRBJ1-5, the V gene TRBV6-5; no clear D gene. Germline loops: CDR1 MNHEY, CDR2 SVGAGI. The CDR3 covers 13 residues. Trimming cost V 5 bases and J 4 bases, with 9 bases left between them. DNA for the CDR3: TGTGCCAGCAGTGTTCCACCGAATCAGCCCCAGCATTTT. This gives the protein CASSVPPNQPQHF.

The CDR3 DNA is TGTGCCAGCAGCGTTCTACAGTCGAACACCGGGGAGCTGTTTTTT. Translation gives CASSVLQSNTGELFF. The chain couples TRBV9 to TRBJ2-2; no firm D call. In germline, CDR1 is SGDLS, CDR2 YYNGEE. The germline V and J ends were trimmed by 2 bases and 0 bases, with 8 bases remaining between them. This CDR3 comprises 15 residues.

This clone came up a few times. The genes are TRBV6-5 and TRBJ2-2; 8 nucleotides align to TRBD1. Germline lookup yields CDR1 MNHEY and CDR2 SVGAGI. This CDR3 has 14 residues. With V trimmed by 5 bases and J by 8 bases, 7 bases remained unmatched. This CDR3 is CASSERQGSGELFF. In DNA, the CDR3 is TGTGCCAGCAGTGAGAGACAGGGGTCGGGGGAGCTGTTTTTT.

For the CDR3, the DNA is TGTGCCATCACCAAATCTGGGGCCAACGTCCTGACTTTC. Translating gives CAITKSGANVLTF. V is TRBV10-3 and J is TRBJ2-6; D not resolved. V lost 7 bases and J 1 base, leaving 5 bases between the germline ends. CDR3 length: 13 amino acids. Germline-derived CDR1 and CDR2 are ENHRY and SYGVKD.

This sequence joins TRBV7-9 and TRBJ2-7; 11 nucleotides line up with TRBD1. The V gene's germline CDR1 is SEHNR and CDR2 FQNEAQ (reference sequence). J was trimmed by 6 bases and V by 4 bases; bases with no gene match: 2. CDR3 length equals 13 residues. The CDR3 DNA sequence: TGTGCCAGCAGCTCAGGACAGGGGGCCGAGCAGTACTTC. Protein: CASSSGQGAEQYF.